This T cell receptor beta chain was captured by sequencing in a study of multiple sclerosis patients with progressive multifocal leukoencephalopathy. Study-wide findings and caveats: Most PML patients had lower entropy, suggesting less diverse TRB repertoires.

Repertoires were generated with immunoSEQ multiplex PCR, while TCRdb's copy carries only in-frame clones and drops some. In the table there are about 30,000 clones, nearly 90% of which are singletons. The V end was cut by 4 bases, the J end by 3 bases, with 12 bases between. From germline, CDR1 is SGHAT and CDR2 FQNNGV. This CDR3 has 15 residues. As to this clone: Its antigen remains unidentified.

The time point was: roughly 13 months of natalizumab therapy. The control group, sampled over time, had multiple sclerosis, received natalizumab and did not develop PML. The clonotype comes from a human donor with multiple sclerosis. The chain carries TRBV11-2 and TRBJ2-2; D assignment may be TRBD1 or TRBD2 (5 bases each). This material consisted of PBMCs, taken from a patient treated with natalizumab. DNA for the CDR3: TGTGCCAGCAGCTACCCCGGGACGGACACCGGGGAGCTGTTTTTT. Translation gives CASSYPGTDTGELFF.